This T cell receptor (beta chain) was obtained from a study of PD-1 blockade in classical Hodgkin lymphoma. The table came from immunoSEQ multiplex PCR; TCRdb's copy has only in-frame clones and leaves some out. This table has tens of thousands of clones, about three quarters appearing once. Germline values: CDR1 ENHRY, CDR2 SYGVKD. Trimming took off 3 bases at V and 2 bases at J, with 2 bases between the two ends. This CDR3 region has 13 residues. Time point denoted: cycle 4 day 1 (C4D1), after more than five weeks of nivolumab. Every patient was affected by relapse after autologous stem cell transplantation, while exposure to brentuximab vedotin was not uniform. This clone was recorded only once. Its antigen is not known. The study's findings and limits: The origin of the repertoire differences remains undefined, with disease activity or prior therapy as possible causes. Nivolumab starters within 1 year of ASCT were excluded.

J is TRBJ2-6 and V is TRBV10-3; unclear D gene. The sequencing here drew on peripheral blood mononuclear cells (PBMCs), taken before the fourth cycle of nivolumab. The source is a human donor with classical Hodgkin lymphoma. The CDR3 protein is CAISETGANVLTF. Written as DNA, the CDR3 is TGTGCCATCAGTGAAACTGGGGCCAACGTCCTGACTTTC.